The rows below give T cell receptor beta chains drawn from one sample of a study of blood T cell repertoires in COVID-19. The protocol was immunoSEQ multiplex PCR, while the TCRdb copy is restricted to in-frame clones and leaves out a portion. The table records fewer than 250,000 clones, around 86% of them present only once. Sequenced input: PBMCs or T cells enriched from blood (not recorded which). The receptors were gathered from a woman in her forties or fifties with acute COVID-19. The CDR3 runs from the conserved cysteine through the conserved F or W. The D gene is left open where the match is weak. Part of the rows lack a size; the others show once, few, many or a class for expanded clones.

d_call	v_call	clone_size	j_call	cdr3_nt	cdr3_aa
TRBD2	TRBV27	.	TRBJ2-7	TGTGCCAGCAGTCTCTACTTCCCGACTAGCGGGAGTTGGGACGAGCAGTACTTC	CASSLYFPTSGSWDEQYF
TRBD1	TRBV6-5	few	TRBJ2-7	TGTGCCAGCAGTTACGCCCACAGGGGACCCTACGAGCAGTACTTC	CASSYAHRGPYEQYF
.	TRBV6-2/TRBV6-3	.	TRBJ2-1	TGTGCCAGCAGTACAGGGCTTCGTGAGCAGTTCTTC	CASSTGLREQFF
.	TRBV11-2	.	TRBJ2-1	TGTGCCAGCAGCTTAGTAAGTGGCGGCAATGAGCAGTTCTTC	CASSLVSGGNEQFF
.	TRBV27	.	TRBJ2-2	TGTGCCAGCAGTATTCACAGGGCGAACACCGGGGAGCTGTTTTTT	CASSIHRANTGELFF
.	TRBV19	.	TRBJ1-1	TGTGCCAGTAGTATAGATCGTAGGAACACTGAAGCTTTCTTT	CASSIDRRNTEAFF
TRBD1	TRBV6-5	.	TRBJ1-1	TGTGCCAGCAGTTCCCCGGGACAGGGTGATACTGAAGCTTTCTTT	CASSSPGQGDTEAFF
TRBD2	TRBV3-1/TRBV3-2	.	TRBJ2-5	TGTGCCAGCACCCCCGGGACTAGCCAAGAGACCCAGTACTTC	CASTPGTSQETQYF
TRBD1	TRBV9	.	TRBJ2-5	TGTGCCAGCAGCGCGACAGGGGGCTCTCCTCAGACCCAGTACTTC	CASSATGGSPQTQYF
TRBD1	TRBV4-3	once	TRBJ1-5	TGCGCCAGCAGCCAAAACAGGGGAGATCAGCCCCAGCATTTT	CASSQNRGDQPQHF
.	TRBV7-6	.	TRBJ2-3	TGTGCCAGCAGCCGTGGACTAACCTCGAAGGATACGCAGTATTTT	CASSRGLTSKDTQYF
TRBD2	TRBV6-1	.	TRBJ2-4	TGTGCCAGCAGTGAAGCGTCGGGACTAGCGGGGGGCAGAAACATTCAGTACTTC	CASSEASGLAGGRNIQYF
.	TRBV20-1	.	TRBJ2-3	TGCAGTGCTAGTTTACGACAGGGCACAGATACGCAGTATTTT	CSASLRQGTDTQYF
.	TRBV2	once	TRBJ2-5	TGTGCCAGCAGTGGACAAGGAGCGGCCCAGTACTTC	CASSGQGAAQYF
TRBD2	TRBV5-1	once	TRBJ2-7	TGCGCCAGCAGCAAGGGGACTAGCGGGAACCAATACGAGCAGTACTTC	CASSKGTSGNQYEQYF
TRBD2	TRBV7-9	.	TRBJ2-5	TGTGCCAGCTCAACCGGGGGGGCTAGCGGGAACACAGAGACCCAGTACTTC	CASSTGGASGNTETQYF
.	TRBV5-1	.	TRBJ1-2	TGCGCCAGCAGGACAGCCCCAGCTAACTATGGCTACACCTTC	CASRTAPANYGYTF
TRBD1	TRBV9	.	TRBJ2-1	TGTGCCAGCAGCGTGACAGGGGACTCCTACAATGAGCAGTTCTTC	CASSVTGDSYNEQFF
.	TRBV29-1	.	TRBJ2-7	TGCAGCGTTGAAGTCTCGGTTACCTACGAGCAGTACTTC	CSVEVSVTYEQYF
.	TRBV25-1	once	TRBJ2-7	TGTGCCAGCAGTGCCCCGATACCGGGATACGAGCAGTACTTC	CASSAPIPGYEQYF
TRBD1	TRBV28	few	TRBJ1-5	TGTGCCAGCAGTTTAATAGTTGGACAGGTCAATCAGCCCCAGCATTTT	CASSLIVGQVNQPQHF
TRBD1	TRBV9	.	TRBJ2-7	TGTGCCAGCAGCGTAGGCGGGACAGGGATCCCTTACGAGCAGTACTTC	CASSVGGTGIPYEQYF
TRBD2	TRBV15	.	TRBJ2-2	TGTGCCACCAGCAGAGATCTGGGGGAGGGCGGGGAGCTGTTTTTT	CATSRDLGEGGELFF
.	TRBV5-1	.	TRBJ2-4	TGCGCCAGCAGCTTGTTTATGGCAGGTGCAAAAAACATTCAGTACTTC	CASSLFMAGAKNIQYF
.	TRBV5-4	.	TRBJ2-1	TGTGCCAGCAGCTTCGGGTTTACGCAGGGCTACAATGAGCAGTTCTTC	CASSFGFTQGYNEQFF
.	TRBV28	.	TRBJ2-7	TGTGCCAGCAGTTTACAAGGGGCCCCCAGCGACGAGCAGTACTTC	CASSLQGAPSDEQYF
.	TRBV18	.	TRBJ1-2	TGTGCCAGCTCACCTCTGGACAGCGATGGCTACACCTTC	CASSPLDSDGYTF